Each of the 15 T cell receptor beta chains below was sequenced from the same sample in a study of T cell responses to AZD1222 COVID-19 vaccine. Sequencing was performed with immunoSEQ multiplex PCR; in TCRdb, only in-frame clones are kept and a portion is missing. The sample yields about 70,000 clones, around 84% seen once. The sample in question was peripheral blood, obtained on day 0 of AZD1222 vaccination. Receptor source: an adult in good health.

This chain links TRBV27 with TRBJ2-3, with D perhaps TRBD2 (6 bases). The CDR3 loop spans 15 amino acids. Trimming removed 3 bases at V and 1 base at J, with 11 bases between. Germline V lookup: CDR1 MNHEY, CDR2 SMNVEV (reference sequence). The CDR3 region has the DNA TGTGCCAGCAGTTTTGGGGGACTGGGCACAGATACGCAGTATTTT. The encoded protein is CASSFGGLGTDTQYF.

The chain recombines TRBV19 with TRBJ1-3; unclear D gene. The length of the CDR3 is 16 residues. The germline CDR1 and CDR2 sequences are LNHDA and SQIVND (reference sequence). The ends were cut back, 7 bases at V and 4 bases at J, with 20 bases in the middle. The CDR3 bases are TGTGCCAGTAATCCCTGGAGTGGGTCGTCGGGAAACACCATATATTTT. Translated, it gives CASNPWSGSSGNTIYF.

CDR3 in amino acids: CASSQSDGSYEQYF. The CDR3 nucleotides read TGCGCCAGCAGCCAATCCGACGGGTCCTACGAGCAGTACTTC. The J gene is TRBJ2-7, the V gene TRBV4-1, with D unresolved. The CDR3 has 14 amino acids. Trimming shortened V by 2 bases and J by 1 base, and 9 bases separated the two germline ends. Per the germline V gene, CDR1 is MGHRA and CDR2 is YSYEKL.

This chain joins TRBV5-4 and TRBJ2-3; no clear D. The CDR3 consists of 12 residues. V was cut by 6 bases and J by 2 bases, with 7 bases left in between. CDR1 is SGHNT and CDR2 is YYREEE in the germline V gene (reference sequence). The CDR3 region has the DNA TGTGCCAGCACCGGTTTCACAGATACGCAGTATTTT. It translates to CASTGFTDTQYF. Based on the CDR3 plus reference TRBV5-4 and TRBJ2-3, the full variable domain is ETGVTQSPTHLIKTRGQQVTLRCSSQSGHNTVSWYQQALGQGPQFIFQYYREEENGRGNFPPRFSGLQFPNYSSELNVNALELDDSALYLCASTGFTDTQYFGPGTRLTVL.

The V and J genes are TRBV3-1 (or the pseudogene TRBV3-2) and TRBJ2-5; D unresolved. Germline V gives CDR1 LGHDT, CDR2 YNNKEL (reference sequence). The CDR3 is made up of 13 amino acids. The germline V and J ends were trimmed by 5 bases and 0 bases, with 7 bases remaining between them. The CDR3 nucleotides are TGTGCCAGCAGCTCCCCATACCAAGAGACCCAGTACTTC. Translating gives CASSSPYQETQYF.

V gene TRBV30 combines with J gene TRBJ2-2; D is ambiguous. V was cut by 7 bases and J by 0 bases, with 3 bases left in between. Germline CDR1 and CDR2: GTSNPN and SVGIG (reference sequence). The CDR3 is 11 residues long. The CDR3 DNA is TGTGCCTCCGCGAACACCGGGGAGCTGTTTTTT. Its translation: CASANTGELFF. Full variable domain (remainder filled in from reference TRBV30 and TRBJ2-2): SQTIHQWPATLVQPVGSPLSLECTVEGTSNPNLYWYRQAAGRGLQLLFYSVGIGQISSEVPQNLSASRPQDRQFILSSKKLLLSDSGFYLCASANTGELFFGEGSRLTVL.

This rearrangement joins TRBV6-1 to TRBJ1-6; D remains unclear. The CDR3 runs 14 residues. Germline CDR1 is MNHNS and CDR2 is SASEGT. V was shortened by 3 bases and J by 12 bases, with 15 bases between the two germline ends. The CDR3 DNA follows: TGTGCCAGCAGTGAGACAAGCTCTCGGGGACCCCTCCACTTT. Translation: CASSETSSRGPLHF.

The J gene is TRBJ2-7, the V gene TRBV5-1; the D gene is possibly TRBD2 (6 bases). CDR3 length equals 15 residues. The V and J ends lost 0 bases and 6 bases respectively, with 16 bases between them. From germline, CDR1 is SGHRS and CDR2 YFSETQ. CDR3 protein: CASSLGPGGFSEQYF. The CDR3 DNA follows: TGCGCCAGCAGCTTGGGCCCCGGGGGTTTTAGCGAGCAGTACTTC.

The chain couples TRBV19 to TRBJ2-5; 10 nucleotides line up with TRBD1. Germline V gene sequence: CDR1 LNHDA, CDR2 SQIVND (reference sequence). The CDR3 is 16 amino acids. Losses at the gene ends were 1 base for V and 5 bases for J; bases not matched to a gene: 7. CDR3 coding DNA: TGTGCCAGTAGTATAGGTGGACAGGGGGGCCGCGAGACCCAGTACTTC. Protein product: CASSIGGQGGRETQYF.

V usage is TRBV15 and J usage is TRBJ1-2; the D is unclear. The CDR3 covers 13 residues. V was trimmed by 3 bases and J by 3 bases, leaving 8 bases between them. Per the germline V gene, CDR1 is LNHNV and CDR2 is YYDKDF (reference sequence). The CDR3 protein is CATSSGYDYGYTF. The CDR3 DNA is TGTGCCACCAGCAGCGGGTATGACTATGGCTACACCTTC.

The rearrangement links TRBV19 to TRBJ2-3; D possibly corresponds to TRBD2 (6 bases). Germline values: CDR1 LNHDA, CDR2 SQIVND (reference sequence). Trimming took 0 bases from V and 12 from J, leaving 19 bases between them. This CDR3 comprises 15 residues. In DNA, the CDR3 is TGTGCCAGTAGTATAGATCCGGGGGTTGCCCCAACCCAGTATTTT. Amino acids: CASSIDPGVAPTQYF.

The chain uses TRBV7-9 and TRBJ2-7; D remains unclear. The V end lost 7 bases, the J end lost 2 bases, and 12 bases lay between the germline ends. CDR1 is SEHNR, CDR2 FQNEAQ, per germline (reference sequence). CDR3 length: 13 amino acids. CDR3 nucleotides: TGTGCCAGCACCCCTCCCGATCCCTACGAGCAGTACTTC. Translated, it gives CASTPPDPYEQYF.

The chain links TRBV9 to TRBJ1-5; D ambiguous. The germline CDR1 and CDR2 sequences are SGDLS and YYNGEE. Trimming took off 10 bases at V and 0 bases at J, with 17 bases between the two ends. The CDR3 spans 15 residues. The DNA of the CDR3 is TGTGCCCGAGACGAGGGAGAATCTAGCAATCAGCCCCAGCATTTT. This encodes CARDEGESSNQPQHF. Full variable domain (remainder filled in from reference TRBV9 and TRBJ1-5): DSGVTQTPKHLITATGQRVTLRCSPRSGDLSVYWYQQSLDQGLQFLIQYYNGEERAKGNILERFSAQQFPDLHSELNLSSLELGDSALYFCARDEGESSNQPQHFGDGTRLSIL.

This chain uses TRBV6-6 with TRBJ2-7; TRBD1 might be the D (6 bases). The CDR3 extends over 14 amino acids. CDR1 is MNHNY, CDR2 SVGAGI, per germline (reference sequence). With 0 bases removed from V and 2 bases from J, the gap between germline ends came to 8 bases. CDR3 protein: CASSYSQGTYEQYF. The CDR3 region has the DNA TGTGCCAGCAGTTACTCCCAGGGGACCTACGAGCAGTACTTC.

The chain joins TRBV6-7 to TRBJ2-7, with D perhaps TRBD1 (6 bases). TRBV6-7 is placed among ORFs of uncertain function. V was cut by 1 base and J by 3 bases, with 10 bases left in between. The CDR3 has 14 amino acids. The CDR3 DNA sequence: TGTGCCAGCAGTTACTTGGACAGACACTACGAGCAGTACTTC. Its protein is CASSYLDRHYEQYF.